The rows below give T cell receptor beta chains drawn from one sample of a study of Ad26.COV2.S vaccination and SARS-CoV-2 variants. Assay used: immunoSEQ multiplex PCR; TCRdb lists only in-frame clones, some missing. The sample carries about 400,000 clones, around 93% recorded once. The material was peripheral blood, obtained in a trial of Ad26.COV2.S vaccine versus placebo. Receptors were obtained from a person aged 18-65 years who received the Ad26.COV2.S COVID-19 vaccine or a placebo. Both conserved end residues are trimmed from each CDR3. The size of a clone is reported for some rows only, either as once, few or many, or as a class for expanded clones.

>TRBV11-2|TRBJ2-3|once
ASSLWAGLVTDTQY
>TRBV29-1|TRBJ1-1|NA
SALGQGDTEAF
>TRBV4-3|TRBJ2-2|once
ASSQLLRGAGELF
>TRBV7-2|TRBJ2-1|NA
ASSPPGTSFNEQF
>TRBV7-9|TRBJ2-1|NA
ASSPGVRGDNEQF
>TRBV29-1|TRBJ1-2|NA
SVEEWTGDGYT
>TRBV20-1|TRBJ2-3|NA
SAPGGDTQY
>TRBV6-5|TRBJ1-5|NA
ASSLAYQPQH
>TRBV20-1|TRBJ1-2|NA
SASTPGQGIRGYT
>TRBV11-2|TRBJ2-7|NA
ASSLDLPEQY
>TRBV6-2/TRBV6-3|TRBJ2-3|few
ASSKKDEPTDTQY
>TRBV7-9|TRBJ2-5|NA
ASSLESQETQY
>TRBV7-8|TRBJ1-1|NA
ASSLTGTAF
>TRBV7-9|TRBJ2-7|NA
ASSGLAGGQNEQY
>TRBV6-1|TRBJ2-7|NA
ASSEDRDPYEQY
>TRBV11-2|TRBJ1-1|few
ASSLHMGEIRTEAF
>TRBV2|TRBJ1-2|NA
ASSEGYYGYT
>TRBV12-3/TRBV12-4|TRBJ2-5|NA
ASSFLGRETQY
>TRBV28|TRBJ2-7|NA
ASRAHYEQY
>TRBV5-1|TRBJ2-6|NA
ASSLVEYYLGANVLT
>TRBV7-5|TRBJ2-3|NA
ARSICPDRSTDTQY
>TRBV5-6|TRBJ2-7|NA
ASSSQQGAVHEQY
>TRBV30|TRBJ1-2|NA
ASEAGGNT
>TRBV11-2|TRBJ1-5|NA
ASSLSGNQPQH
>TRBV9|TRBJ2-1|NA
ASSVDGGRAYNEQF
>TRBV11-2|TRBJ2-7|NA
ASSLSLAGGYEQY
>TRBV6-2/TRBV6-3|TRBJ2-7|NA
ASSYSRQLYEQY
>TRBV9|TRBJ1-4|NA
ASSSPGRRPEKLF
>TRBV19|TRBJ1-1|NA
ASSGRVRGAF
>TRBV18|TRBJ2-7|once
ASSLMIGQGAAYEQY
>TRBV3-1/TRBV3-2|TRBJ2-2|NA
ASSRGLAGGSAGELF
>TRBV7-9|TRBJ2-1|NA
ASSLASPPDEQF
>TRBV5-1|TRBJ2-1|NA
ASSLEEGGSRLF
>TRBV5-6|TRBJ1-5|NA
ASSLGQGGVGNQPQH
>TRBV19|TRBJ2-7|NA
ASSIAGHIYEQY
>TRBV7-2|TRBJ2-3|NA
ASSLTGSPADTQY
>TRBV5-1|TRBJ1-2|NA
ASSSQGNVNGYT
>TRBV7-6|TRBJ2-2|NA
ASSLLGGTNTGELF
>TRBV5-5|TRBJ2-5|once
ASSSPTSETQY
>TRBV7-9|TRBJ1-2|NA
ASSPSRQPLHSEGYT
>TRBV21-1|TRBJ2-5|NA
ASRRPGTQY
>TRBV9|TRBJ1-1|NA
ASSVAPTGVTEAF
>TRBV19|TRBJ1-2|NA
ASSMGQLIFNYGYT
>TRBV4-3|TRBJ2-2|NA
ASSLGQGFGTGELF
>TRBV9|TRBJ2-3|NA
ASSVGGSGGSTDTQY
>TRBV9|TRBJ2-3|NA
ASGKQGSDTQY